This T cell receptor (beta chain) appears in the sequencing data of a study of neurological immune-mediated disorders. Whole-study results and caveats: The study phylogenetically grouped the repertoires of 18 of 34 multiple sclerosis patients into one related-CDR3 cluster, a possible signature.

A note on this clonotype: Its cognate antigen is unknown.

Trimming shortened V by 8 bases and J by 3 bases, and 16 bases separated the two germline ends. This CDR3 has 14 residues. Germline V gives CDR1 MNHEY, CDR2 SVGAGI. Sequencing runs each yielded over 180 million TCR-beta sequences from 15-18 subjects. TCRdb reprocessed the 5' RACE reads via MiXCR and lists one record per CDR3 protein. The sample carries fewer than 85,000 distinct CDR3 sequences, 4.3% recorded once. Indicated time point: longitudinal time-point 3. The sample was PBMCs. The TCR sequence derives from a woman between 55 and 75 years old with multiple sclerosis. The chain uses TRBV6-5 and TRBJ1-2, with a tentative D call TRBD1 (6 bases). The CDR3 DNA sequence: TGTGCCAGCCGTACAGGGCAAGGGGACTATGGCTACACCTTC. Translated, it gives CASRTGQGDYGYTF.